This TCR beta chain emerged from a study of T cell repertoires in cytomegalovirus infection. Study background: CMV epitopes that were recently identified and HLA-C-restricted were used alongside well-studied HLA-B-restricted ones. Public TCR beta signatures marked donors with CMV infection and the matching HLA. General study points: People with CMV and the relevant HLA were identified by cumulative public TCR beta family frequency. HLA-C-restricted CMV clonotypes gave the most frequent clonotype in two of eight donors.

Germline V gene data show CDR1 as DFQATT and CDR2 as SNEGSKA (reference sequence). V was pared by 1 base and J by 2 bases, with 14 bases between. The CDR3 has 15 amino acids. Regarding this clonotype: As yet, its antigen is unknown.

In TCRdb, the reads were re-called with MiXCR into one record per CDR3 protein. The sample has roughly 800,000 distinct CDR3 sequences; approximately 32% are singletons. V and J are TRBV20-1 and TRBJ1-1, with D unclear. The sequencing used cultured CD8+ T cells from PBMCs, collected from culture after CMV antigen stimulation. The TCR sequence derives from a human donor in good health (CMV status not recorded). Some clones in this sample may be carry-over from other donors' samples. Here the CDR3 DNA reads TGCAGTGCTAGAGTCAATAGGGTTTCCAACACTGAAGCTTTCTTT. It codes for CSARVNRVSNTEAFF.